These T cell receptor beta chains were read from a single sample in a study of blood T cell repertoires in COVID-19. This table comes from immunoSEQ multiplex PCR, and its TCRdb copy is limited to in-frame clones, with some not included. Here the sample spans some 190,000 clones, roughly 76% being singletons. The sequencing sample was made of peripheral blood. The receptors were sampled from a woman in her thirties or forties with COVID-19, enrolled during active disease. CDR3s include the opening cysteine and the closing phenylalanine or tryptophan. A D gene is named only where the DNA matches it firmly. Clone size is given for some rows only: seen once, a few or many times, or a class if the clone is expanded.

j_gene,abundance,d_gene,v_gene,CDR3aa,CDR3nt
TRBJ2-1,NA,TRBD2,TRBV19,CASRASGRNEQFF,TGTGCCAGTAGGGCTAGCGGGAGGAATGAGCAGTTCTTC
TRBJ2-1,NA,TRBD2,TRBV7-8,CASSALTSGRLYNEQFF,TGTGCCAGCAGCGCATTGACTAGCGGGAGACTTTACAATGAGCAGTTCTTC
TRBJ2-1,NA,TRBD1,TRBV27,CASSLRKGTGSYNEQFF,TGTGCCAGCAGTTTGCGAAAGGGGACAGGGTCCTACAATGAGCAGTTCTTC
TRBJ1-5,NA,NA,TRBV6-2/TRBV6-3,CASSWGQVSNQPQHF,TGTGCCAGCAGCTGGGGACAAGTTAGCAATCAGCCCCAGCATTTT
TRBJ2-7,NA,TRBD2,TRBV28,CASRGGTTTPYEQYF,TGTGCCAGCAGGGGGGGGACCACAACTCCCTACGAGCAGTACTTC
TRBJ1-5,NA,NA,TRBV6-4,CASSPGVNQPQHF,TGTGCCAGCAGTCCAGGGGTTAATCAGCCCCAGCATTTT
TRBJ2-3,NA,NA,TRBV7-2,CASRSRGTDTQYF,TGTGCCAGCAGATCTCGTGGCACAGATACGCAGTATTTT
TRBJ2-7,NA,TRBD2,TRBV10-3,CAISEGLAGYEQYF,TGTGCCATCAGTGAGGGACTAGCGGGCTACGAGCAGTACTTC
TRBJ2-7,NA,TRBD1,TRBV5-1,CASSRMGQGAREQYF,TGCGCCAGCAGCCGAATGGGACAGGGTGCAAGGGAGCAGTACTTC
TRBJ2-5,medium-sized,TRBD1,TRBV28,CASWEPGQQETQYF,TGTGCCAGTTGGGAGCCGGGACAGCAAGAGACCCAGTACTTC
TRBJ1-5,NA,TRBD1,TRBV28,CASNPTGARNQPQHF,TGTGCCAGCAACCCGACAGGGGCCCGCAATCAGCCCCAGCATTTT
TRBJ2-1,NA,NA,TRBV7-9,CASSLAVGQPRYNEQFF,TGTGCCAGCAGCTTAGCTGTCGGACAGCCGAGATACAATGAGCAGTTCTTC
TRBJ1-2,once,NA,TRBV28,CASSLVVGADYGYTF,TGTGCCAGCAGTTTAGTGGTGGGGGCGGACTATGGCTACACCTTC
TRBJ1-1,NA,NA,TRBV24-1,CATSDHRSTEAFF,TGTGCCACCAGTGACCACAGGTCCACTGAAGCTTTCTTT
TRBJ2-2,many,TRBD1,TRBV28,CASRPPPLFGTGHTGELFF,TGTGCCAGCAGGCCGCCGCCGTTGTTCGGGACAGGCCACACCGGGGAGCTGTTTTTT
TRBJ2-7,once,NA,TRBV7-9,CASSLLAGETYEQYF,TGTGCCAGCAGCTTATTGGCGGGCGAGACCTACGAGCAGTACTTC
TRBJ2-7,few,TRBD1,TRBV6-6,CASSQGASYEQYF,TGTGCCAGCAGTCAGGGGGCTTCCTACGAGCAGTACTTC
TRBJ1-2,NA,TRBD1,TRBV6-1,CASRSAGTEGYGYTF,TGTGCCAGCAGAAGTGCCGGGACAGAGGGCTATGGCTACACCTTC
TRBJ2-1,NA,TRBD2,TRBV7-9,CASSLLAGEIEQFF,TGTGCCAGCAGCTTACTAGCGGGAGAGATTGAGCAGTTCTTC
TRBJ2-3,NA,NA,TRBV24-1,CASFGCTDTQYF,TGTGCCTCATTTGGCTGCACAGATACGCAGTATTTT
TRBJ2-5,NA,NA,TRBV23-1,CASSQGVSGETQYF,TGCGCCAGCAGTCAAGGGGTTAGCGGCGAGACCCAGTACTTC
TRBJ2-1,NA,NA,TRBV19,CATLGLEREQFF,TGTGCCACCTTAGGACTCGAGCGTGAGCAGTTCTTC
TRBJ1-6,few,NA,TRBV7-6,CASSLESGRRYNSPLHF,TGTGCCAGCAGCTTAGAATCGGGTAGAAGATATAATTCACCCCTCCACTTT
TRBJ1-2,NA,TRBD1,TRBV25-1,CASSYTGTGRGYTF,TGTGCCAGCAGTTACACCGGGACAGGGCGCGGCTACACCTTC
TRBJ2-6,NA,NA,TRBV5-4,CASSLGLQGGNVLTF,TGTGCCAGCAGCTTGGGTCTCCAGGGAGGCAACGTCCTGACTTTC
TRBJ2-3,NA,TRBD2,TRBV10-2,CASRPSGGAGASTDTQYF,TGCGCCAGCAGACCTAGCGGGGGGGCAGGGGCTAGCACAGATACGCAGTATTTT
TRBJ2-6,NA,NA,TRBV5-4,CASSFRQASGGANVLTF,TGTGCCAGCAGCTTTCGACAGGCGTCAGGTGGGGCCAACGTCCTGACTTTC
TRBJ2-1,NA,NA,TRBV7-8,CASSVEEGDYNEQFF,TGTGCCAGCAGCGTAGAAGAGGGAGACTACAATGAGCAGTTCTTC
TRBJ1-2,few,NA,TRBV7-2,CASSSSGTRWGYTF,TGTGCCAGCAGCTCCTCCGGGACACGGTGGGGCTACACCTTC
TRBJ2-7,NA,NA,TRBV6-5,CASSPGGRVNDEQYF,TGTGCCAGCAGCCCGGGGGGCAGGGTAAACGACGAGCAGTACTTC
TRBJ2-1,NA,TRBD2,TRBV5-4,CASSTGLAGSNEQFF,TGTGCCAGCAGCACCGGACTAGCGGGGTCCAATGAGCAGTTCTTC
TRBJ1-6,NA,NA,TRBV19,CASSIGGYNSPLHF,TGTGCCAGTAGTATTGGGGGGTACAATTCACCCCTCCACTTT
TRBJ1-2,NA,NA,TRBV29-1,CSAATDYGYTF,TGCAGCGCCGCGACAGACTATGGCTACACCTTC
TRBJ2-7,NA,TRBD1,TRBV28,CASSSADRGKGYEQYF,TGTGCCAGCAGTTCCGCCGACAGGGGGAAGGGGTACGAGCAGTACTTC
TRBJ2-3,once,TRBD1,TRBV7-9,CASSRTGNTDTQYF,TGTGCCAGCAGCCGGACAGGGAACACAGATACGCAGTATTTT
TRBJ1-5,NA,NA,TRBV30,CAWSVRANQPQHF,TGTGCCTGGAGTGTTCGAGCTAATCAGCCCCAGCATTTT
TRBJ2-2,many,TRBD2,TRBV5-4,CASSSDGERGVAGELFF,TGTGCCAGCAGCTCGGACGGGGAGCGGGGGGTTGCCGGGGAGCTGTTTTTT
TRBJ2-5,few,NA,TRBV6-5,CASSRNQETQYF,TGTGCCAGCAGCCGTAACCAAGAGACCCAGTACTTC
TRBJ2-3,NA,NA,TRBV10-3,CAAQSHYTTDTQYF,TGTGCCGCCCAAAGTCACTACACCACAGATACGCAGTATTTT